This T cell receptor beta chain was obtained from a study of radiotherapy plus CTLA-4 blockade in lung cancer. Study context: Around 18% of enrolled patients responded objectively, and roughly 31% had disease control. Study-level results: Tumor-derived TCR clones expanded in blood after radiotherapy plus ipilimumab.

The germline V gene has CDR1 SEHNR and CDR2 FQNEAQ (reference sequence). This CDR3 contains 14 residues. The junction had 7 bases not matched to a gene; V was cut back by 4 bases and J by 8 bases. About this clone itself: What it binds is not known.

Patients with chemo-refractory metastatic non-small-cell lung cancer received focal radiation plus CTLA-4 blockade with ipilimumab. Measured with immunoSEQ multiplex PCR; TCRdb has only the in-frame clones, and not every one. The sample includes roughly 120,000 clones, 78% of them seen just once. The chain uses TRBV7-9 and TRBJ2-1; 8 bases line up with TRBD2. The sequencing here drew on peripheral blood, taken from a patient treated with radiotherapy plus ipilimumab. The receptor was derived from a human donor with non-small cell lung cancer who had a partial response to radiotherapy plus ipilimumab. DNA of the CDR3: TGTGCCAGCAGCTCTTCGGGAGGGCATGATGAGCAGTTCTTC. Encoded protein: CASSSSGGHDEQFF.